This T cell receptor beta chain was captured in a study of blood T cell repertoires in COVID-19 (dated by TCRdb to between 2020 and 2021). About the full investigation: The collaborator samples originated in the United States, Italy and Spain and spanned the acute and convalescent phases of COVID-19. The prospective study material was composed of cDNA or gDNA derived from T cells, B-cell-depleted T cells, or PBMCs. The dataset comprised deeply sampled blood TCRbeta repertoires from subjects exposed to, actively infected with, or recovered from COVID-19. A freely available public database, intended as a resource for researchers studying the immune response to SARS-CoV-2, is where the repertoires were released. Samples were obtained from the ongoing ImmuneRACE study (first 160 participants) and from over a thousand subjects provided by 6 global collaborators. A de-identified subject ID, COVID-19 status, age in years and sex were almost always included in the sample metadata. Where available, HLA class I and class II types were taken from metadata supplied by the sample provider and were not determined by assay-based typing. Results and caveats for the whole study, not just this receptor: How much clinical and demographic metadata was included differed by source and by participant, and the metadata was provided uncurated.

This clone has just one count. It lacks a known antigen. Base-call qualities are not available, and no considerably larger clone is one nucleotide away. In the prospective study, participants were about 18 to 100 years old, resided in about two dozen geographic areas of the United States, and were enrolled through a virtual design. Cohort assignment in the prospective study relied on participant-reported clinical history from a screening survey and a study questionnaire. Recovered participants in ImmuneRACE Cohort 3 were defined as having two consecutive negative NP/OP PCR tests, clearance from a healthcare professional, or resolution of symptoms. Each participant in the prospective study had whole blood, serum and a nasopharyngeal or oropharyngeal swab collected by mobile phlebotomists. Additional blood draws and questionnaires over an approximately two-month period could optionally be provided by prospective study participants. Before DNA extraction, blood samples from the prospective study were shipped at room temperature or frozen.

From its cysteine to its phenylalanine, the CDR3 spans 16 amino acids. Left in the record is the CDR3 DNA by itself, 48 bases read in frame from the first base. Looking up the germline V gene yields CDR1 SGHVS and CDR2 FQNEAQ. The junction carries 21 bases between V and J, which are trimmed by 5 bases and 5 bases respectively. The immunoSEQ Assay, a bias-controlled multiplex PCR, was used to amplify TCRbeta CDR3 regions from genomic DNA. As for how the authors treated the data: The number of nucleated cells in each sample was estimated from the amplification of reference gene primers within the assay. To quantify the absolute abundance of each unique TCRbeta CDR3 rearrangement, sequence reads were collapsed and filtered. For each sample, productive Simpson clonality was calculated by taking the square root of Simpson's diversity index across productive rearrangements. TCRdb mirrors the immuneACCESS table, restricted to in-frame sequences. Some clones are absent from its copies; in checked studies, under half trace to an unresolved V gene, and the reason for the others is unknown. V and J calls and clone size are those listed in that table; D and trimming were worked out from the DNA. This sample has around 250,000 clones in its table, and 80% to 90% of those were observed once. The ten largest clones take up 1.5% to 2% of the sample.

The V and J segments used are TRBV7-8 and TRBJ1-2; matching of 6 bases hints at TRBD1 as the D gene. The sample taken for sequencing was PBMCs or T cells enriched from blood (not recorded which). This sequence was found in a woman in her fifties or sixties who had recovered from COVID-19. The CDR3 region has the sequence CASSATRQGPVYGYTF. The nucleotide sequence is given as TGTGCCAGCAGCGCTACAAGGCAGGGGCCGGTATATGGCTACACCTTC.